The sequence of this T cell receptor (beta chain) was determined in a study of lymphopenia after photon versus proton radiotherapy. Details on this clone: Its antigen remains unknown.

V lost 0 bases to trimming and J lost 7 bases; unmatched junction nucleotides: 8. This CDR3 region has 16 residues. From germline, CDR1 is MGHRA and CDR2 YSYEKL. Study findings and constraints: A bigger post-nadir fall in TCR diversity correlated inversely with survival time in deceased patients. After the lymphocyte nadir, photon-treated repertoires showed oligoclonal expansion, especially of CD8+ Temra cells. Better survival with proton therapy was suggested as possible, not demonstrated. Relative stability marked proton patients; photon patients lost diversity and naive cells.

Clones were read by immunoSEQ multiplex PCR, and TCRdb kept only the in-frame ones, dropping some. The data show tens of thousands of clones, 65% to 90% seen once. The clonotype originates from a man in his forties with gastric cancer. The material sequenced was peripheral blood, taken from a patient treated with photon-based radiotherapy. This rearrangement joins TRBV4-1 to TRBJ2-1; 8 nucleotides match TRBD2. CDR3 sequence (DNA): TGCGCCAGCAGCCAAGATTGGGGACTAGAGGCAAATGAGCAGTTCTTC. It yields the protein CASSQDWGLEANEQFF.